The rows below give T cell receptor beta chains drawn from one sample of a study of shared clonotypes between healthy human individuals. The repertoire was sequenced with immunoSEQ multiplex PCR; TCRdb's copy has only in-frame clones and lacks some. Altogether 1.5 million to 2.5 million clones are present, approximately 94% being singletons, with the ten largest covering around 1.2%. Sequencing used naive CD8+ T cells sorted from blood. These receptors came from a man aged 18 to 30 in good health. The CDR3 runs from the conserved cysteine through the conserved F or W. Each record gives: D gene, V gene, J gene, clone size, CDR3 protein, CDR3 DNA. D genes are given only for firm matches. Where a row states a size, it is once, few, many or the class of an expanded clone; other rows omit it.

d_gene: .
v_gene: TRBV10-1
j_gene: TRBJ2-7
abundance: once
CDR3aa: CASNNGDSSTYEQYF
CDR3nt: TGCGCCAGCAATAACGGGGACTCCTCGACCTACGAGCAGTACTTC

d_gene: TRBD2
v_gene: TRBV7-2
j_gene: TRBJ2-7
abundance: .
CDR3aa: CASSLSRGAYEQYF
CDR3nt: TGTGCCAGCAGCTTAAGCCGGGGGGCCTACGAGCAGTACTTC

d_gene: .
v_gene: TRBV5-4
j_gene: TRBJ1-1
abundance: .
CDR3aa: CASSPGGGEAFF
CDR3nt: TGTGCCAGCAGCCCGGGGGGAGGTGAAGCTTTCTTT

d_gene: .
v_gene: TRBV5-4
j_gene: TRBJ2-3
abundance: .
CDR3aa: CASSLNADTQYF
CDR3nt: TGTGCCAGCAGCTTGAACGCAGATACGCAGTATTTT

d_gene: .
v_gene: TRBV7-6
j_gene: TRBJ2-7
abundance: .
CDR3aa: CASSLGNHYEQYF
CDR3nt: TGTGCCAGCAGCTTAGGGAACCACTACGAGCAGTACTTC

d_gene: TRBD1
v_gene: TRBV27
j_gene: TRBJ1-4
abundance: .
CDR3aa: CASSETGDSTNEKLFF
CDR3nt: TGTGCCAGCAGCGAAACAGGGGACTCAACTAATGAAAAACTGTTTTTT

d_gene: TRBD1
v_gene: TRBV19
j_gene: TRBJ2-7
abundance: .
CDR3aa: CASSTTGQGGESYEQYF
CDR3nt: TGTGCCAGTAGTACTACGGGACAGGGGGGGGAATCCTACGAGCAGTACTTC

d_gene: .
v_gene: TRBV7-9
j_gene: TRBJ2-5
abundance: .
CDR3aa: CASSLGLGGETQYF
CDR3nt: TGTGCCAGCAGCTTGGGGCTGGGAGGAGAGACCCAGTACTTC

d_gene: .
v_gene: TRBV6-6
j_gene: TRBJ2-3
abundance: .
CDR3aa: CASSYSERPDTQYF
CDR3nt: TGTGCCAGCAGTTACTCCGAGCGTCCGGATACGCAGTATTTT

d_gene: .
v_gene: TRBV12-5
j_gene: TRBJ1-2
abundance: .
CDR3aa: CASAPDSYGYTF
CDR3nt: TGTGCTAGTGCCCCGGACAGCTATGGCTACACCTTC

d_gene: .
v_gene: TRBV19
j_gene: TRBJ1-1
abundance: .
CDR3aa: CASSTGGMTEAFF
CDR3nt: TGTGCCAGTAGTACGGGGGGGATGACTGAAGCTTTCTTT

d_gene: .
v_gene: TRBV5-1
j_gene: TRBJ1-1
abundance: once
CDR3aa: CASSLGIGTPVTNTEAFF
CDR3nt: TGCGCCAGCAGCTTGGGTATCGGGACACCTGTGACGAACACTGAAGCTTTCTTT

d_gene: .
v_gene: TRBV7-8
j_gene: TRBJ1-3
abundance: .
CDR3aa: CASSGGGGSGNTIYF
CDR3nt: TGTGCCAGCAGCGGAGGGGGTGGCTCTGGAAACACCATATATTTT

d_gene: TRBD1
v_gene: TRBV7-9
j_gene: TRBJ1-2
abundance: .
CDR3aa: CASSLAGTGAGVAGYTF
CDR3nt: TGTGCCAGCAGCTTAGCAGGGACAGGGGCTGGGGTTGCTGGCTACACCTTC

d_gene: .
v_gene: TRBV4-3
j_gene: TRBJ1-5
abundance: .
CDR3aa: CASSQDGGVNQPQHF
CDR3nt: TGCGCCAGCAGCCAAGATGGAGGGGTAAATCAGCCCCAGCATTTT

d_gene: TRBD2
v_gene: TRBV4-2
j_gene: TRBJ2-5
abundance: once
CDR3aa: CASSQGPDGLAGQETQYF
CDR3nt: TGTGCCAGCAGCCAAGGCCCCGATGGGCTAGCGGGGCAAGAGACCCAGTACTTC

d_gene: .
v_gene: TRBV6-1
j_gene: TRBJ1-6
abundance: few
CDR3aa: CASMQVPPLHF
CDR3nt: TGTGCCAGCATGCAGGTGCCACCCCTCCACTTT

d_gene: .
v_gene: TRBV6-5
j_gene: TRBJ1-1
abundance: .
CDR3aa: CASSVGGGTEAFF
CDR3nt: TGTGCCAGCAGTGTGGGCGGGGGCACTGAAGCTTTCTTT

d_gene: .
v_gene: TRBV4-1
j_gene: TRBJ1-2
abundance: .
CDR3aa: CASSQVLTNYGYTF
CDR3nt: TGCGCCAGCAGCCAAGTTTTGACAAACTATGGCTACACCTTC

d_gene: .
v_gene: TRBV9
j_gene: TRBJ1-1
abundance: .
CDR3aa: CASSVEGSNSMNTEAFF
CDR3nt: TGTGCCAGCAGCGTAGAAGGTAGTAACAGCATGAACACTGAAGCTTTCTTT

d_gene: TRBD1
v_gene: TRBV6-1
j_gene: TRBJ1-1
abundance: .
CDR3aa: CASSEGRGQISTEAFF
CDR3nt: TGTGCCAGCAGTGAAGGTCGGGGACAGATCAGCACTGAAGCTTTCTTT

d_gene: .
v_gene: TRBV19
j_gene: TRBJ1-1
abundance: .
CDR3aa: CASSSTGTPTEAFF
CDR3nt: TGTGCCAGTAGTTCAACAGGGACCCCAACTGAAGCTTTCTTT

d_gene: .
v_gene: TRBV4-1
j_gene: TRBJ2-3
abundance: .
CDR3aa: CASSQAGGTDTQYF
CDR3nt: TGCGCCAGCAGCCAAGCGGGAGGCACAGATACGCAGTATTTT

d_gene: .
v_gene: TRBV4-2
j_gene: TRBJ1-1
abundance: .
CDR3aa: CASSQEGGYTEAFF
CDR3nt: TGTGCCAGCAGCCAAGAAGGAGGCTACACTGAAGCTTTCTTT

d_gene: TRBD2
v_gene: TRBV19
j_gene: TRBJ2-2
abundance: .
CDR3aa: CASSPGLEENTGELFF
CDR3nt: TGTGCCAGTAGTCCGGGACTAGAGGAGAACACCGGGGAGCTGTTTTTT

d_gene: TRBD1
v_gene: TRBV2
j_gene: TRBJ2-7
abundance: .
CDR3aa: CASRSQGAGEQYF
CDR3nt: TGTGCCAGCAGATCACAGGGGGCTGGAGAGCAGTACTTC

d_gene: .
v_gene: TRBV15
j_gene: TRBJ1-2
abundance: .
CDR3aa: CATTGLPAYGYTF
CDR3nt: TGTGCCACCACAGGACTTCCAGCGTATGGCTACACCTTC

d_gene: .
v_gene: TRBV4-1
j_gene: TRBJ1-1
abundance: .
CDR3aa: CASSQVENTEAFF
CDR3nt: TGCGCCAGCAGCCAAGTTGAGAACACTGAAGCTTTCTTT

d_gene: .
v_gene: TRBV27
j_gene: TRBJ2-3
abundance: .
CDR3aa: CASSLLMGNTDTQYF
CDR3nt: TGTGCCAGCAGTTTATTGATGGGGAATACAGATACGCAGTATTTT

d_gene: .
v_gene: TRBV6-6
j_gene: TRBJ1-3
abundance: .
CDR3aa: CASSYDGNTIYF
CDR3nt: TGTGCCAGCAGTTACGACGGTAACACCATATATTTT